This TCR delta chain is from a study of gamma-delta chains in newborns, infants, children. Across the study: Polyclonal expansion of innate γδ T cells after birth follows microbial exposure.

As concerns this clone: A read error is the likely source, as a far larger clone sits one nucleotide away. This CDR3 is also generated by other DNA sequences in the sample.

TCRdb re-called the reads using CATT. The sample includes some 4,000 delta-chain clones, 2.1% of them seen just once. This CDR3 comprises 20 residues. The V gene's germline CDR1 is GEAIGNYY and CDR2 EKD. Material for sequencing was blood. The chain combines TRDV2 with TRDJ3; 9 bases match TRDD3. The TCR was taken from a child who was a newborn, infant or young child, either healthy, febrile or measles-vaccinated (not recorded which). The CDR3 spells CACDTVMGDKRSWDTRQMFF. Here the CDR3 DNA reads TGTGCCTGTGACACCGTGATGGGGGATAAAAGGTCCTGGGACACCCGGCAGATGTTTTTC.